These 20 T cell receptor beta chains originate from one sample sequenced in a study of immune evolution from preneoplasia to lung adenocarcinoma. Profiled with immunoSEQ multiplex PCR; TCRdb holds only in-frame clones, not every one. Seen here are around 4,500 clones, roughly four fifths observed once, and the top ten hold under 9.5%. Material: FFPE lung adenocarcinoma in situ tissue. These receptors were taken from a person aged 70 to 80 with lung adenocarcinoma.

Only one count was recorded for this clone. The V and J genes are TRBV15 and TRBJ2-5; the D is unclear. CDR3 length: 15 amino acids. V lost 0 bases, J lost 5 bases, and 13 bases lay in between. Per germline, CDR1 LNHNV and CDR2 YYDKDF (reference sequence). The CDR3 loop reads CATSREHGRWETQYF. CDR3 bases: TGTGCCACCAGCAGAGAGCACGGGCGGTGGGAGACCCAGTACTTC.

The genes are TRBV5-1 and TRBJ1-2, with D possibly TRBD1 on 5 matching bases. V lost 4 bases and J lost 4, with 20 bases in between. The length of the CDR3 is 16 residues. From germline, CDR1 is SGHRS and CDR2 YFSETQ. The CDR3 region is CASSPNPSRATYGYTF. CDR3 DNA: TGCGCCAGCAGCCCAAATCCCAGCAGGGCAACCTATGGCTACACCTTC.

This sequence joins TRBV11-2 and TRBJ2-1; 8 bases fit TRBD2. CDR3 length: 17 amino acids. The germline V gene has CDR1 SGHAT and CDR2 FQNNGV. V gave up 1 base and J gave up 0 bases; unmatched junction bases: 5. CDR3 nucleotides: TGTGCCAGCAGCTTAGCTGCGGGGGGCCGCTCCTACAATGAGCAGTTCTTC. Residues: CASSLAAGGRSYNEQFF.

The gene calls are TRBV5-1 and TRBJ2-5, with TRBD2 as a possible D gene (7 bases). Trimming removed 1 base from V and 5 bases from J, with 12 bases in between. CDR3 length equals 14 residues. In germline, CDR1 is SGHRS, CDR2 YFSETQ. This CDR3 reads CASSLSGGGETQYF. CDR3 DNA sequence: TGCGCCAGCAGCTTGTCGGGGGGCGGGGAGACCCAGTACTTC.

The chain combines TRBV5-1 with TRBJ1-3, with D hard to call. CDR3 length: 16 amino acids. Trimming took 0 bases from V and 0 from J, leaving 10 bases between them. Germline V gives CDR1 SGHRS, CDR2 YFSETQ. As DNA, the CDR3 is TGCGCCAGCAGCTTGGCCGGTGAGAACTCTGGAAACACCATATATTTT. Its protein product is CASSLAGENSGNTIYF.

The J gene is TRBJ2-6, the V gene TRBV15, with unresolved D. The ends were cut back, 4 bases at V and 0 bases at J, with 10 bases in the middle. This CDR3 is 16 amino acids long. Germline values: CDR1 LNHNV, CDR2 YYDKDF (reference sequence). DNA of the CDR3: TGTGCCACCAGCAACCCCCCCCGCTCTGGGGCCAACGTCCTGACTTTC. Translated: CATSNPPRSGANVLTF.

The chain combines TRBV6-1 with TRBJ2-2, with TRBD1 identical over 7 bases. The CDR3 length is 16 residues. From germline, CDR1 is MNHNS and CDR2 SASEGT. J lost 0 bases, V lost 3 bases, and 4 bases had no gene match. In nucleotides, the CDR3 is TGTGCCAGCAGTGAGTACAGGGGCGCGAACACCGGGGAGCTGTTTTTT. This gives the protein CASSEYRGANTGELFF.

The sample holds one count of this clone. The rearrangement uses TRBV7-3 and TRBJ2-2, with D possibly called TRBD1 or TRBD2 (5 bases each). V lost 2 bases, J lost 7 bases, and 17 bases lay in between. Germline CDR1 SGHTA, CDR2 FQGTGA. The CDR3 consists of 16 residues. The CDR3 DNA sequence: TGTGCCAGCAGCTTAGAAAGGGGACGGGACGGCGGGGAGCTGTTTTTT. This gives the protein CASSLERGRDGGELFF.

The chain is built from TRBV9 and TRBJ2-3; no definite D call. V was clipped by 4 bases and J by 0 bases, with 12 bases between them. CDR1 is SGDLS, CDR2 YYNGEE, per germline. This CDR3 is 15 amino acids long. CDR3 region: CASSLSGLSTDTQYF. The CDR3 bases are TGTGCCAGCAGCCTTAGTGGCTTAAGCACAGATACGCAGTATTTT.

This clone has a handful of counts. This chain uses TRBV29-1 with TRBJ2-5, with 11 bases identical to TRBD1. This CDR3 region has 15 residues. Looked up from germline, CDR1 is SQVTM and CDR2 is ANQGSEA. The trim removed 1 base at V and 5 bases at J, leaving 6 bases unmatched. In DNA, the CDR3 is TGCAGCGTTGAAGCGGACAGGGGGCGAACGGAGACCCAGTACTTC. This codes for CSVEADRGRTETQYF.

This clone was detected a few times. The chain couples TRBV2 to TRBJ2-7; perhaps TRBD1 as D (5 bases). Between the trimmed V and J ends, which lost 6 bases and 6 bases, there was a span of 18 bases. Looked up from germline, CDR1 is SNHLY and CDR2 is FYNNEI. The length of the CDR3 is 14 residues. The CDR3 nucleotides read TGTGCCAGCAGACTGACAGCTCTTGGGTTCGAGCAGTACTTC. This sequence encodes CASRLTALGFEQYF.

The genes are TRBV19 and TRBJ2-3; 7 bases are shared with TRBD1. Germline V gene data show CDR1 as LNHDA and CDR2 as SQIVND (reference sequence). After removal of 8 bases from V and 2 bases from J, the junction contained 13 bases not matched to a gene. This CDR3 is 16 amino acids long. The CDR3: CASSPRGQGNTDTQYF. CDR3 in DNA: TGTGCCAGTTCTCCGAGGGGGCAGGGGAACACAGATACGCAGTATTTT.

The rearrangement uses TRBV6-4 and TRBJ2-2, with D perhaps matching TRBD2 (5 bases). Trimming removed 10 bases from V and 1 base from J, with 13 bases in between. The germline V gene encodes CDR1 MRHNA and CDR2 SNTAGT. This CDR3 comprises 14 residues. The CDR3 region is CATSGELNTGELFF. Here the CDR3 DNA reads TGTGCCACGTCTGGGGAGTTGAACACCGGGGAGCTGTTTTTT.

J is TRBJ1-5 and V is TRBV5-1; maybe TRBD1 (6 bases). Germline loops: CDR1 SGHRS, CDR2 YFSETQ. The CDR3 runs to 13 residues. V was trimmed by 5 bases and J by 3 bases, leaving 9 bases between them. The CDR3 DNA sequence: TGCGCCAGCAGTACAGGGCCCAATCAGCCCCAGCATTTT. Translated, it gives CASSTGPNQPQHF.

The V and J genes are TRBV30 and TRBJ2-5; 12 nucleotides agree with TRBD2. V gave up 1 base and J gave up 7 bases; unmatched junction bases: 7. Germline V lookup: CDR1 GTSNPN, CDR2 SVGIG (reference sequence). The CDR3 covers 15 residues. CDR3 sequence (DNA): TGTGCCTGGAGTGGCCTTCTAGCGGGGGGGCGGACCCAGTACTTC. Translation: CAWSGLLAGGRTQYF.

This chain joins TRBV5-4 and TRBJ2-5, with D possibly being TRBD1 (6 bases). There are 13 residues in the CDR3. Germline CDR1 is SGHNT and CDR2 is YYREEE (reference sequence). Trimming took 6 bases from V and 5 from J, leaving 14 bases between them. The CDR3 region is CASTVRGTETQYF. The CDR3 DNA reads TGTGCCAGCACAGTCAGGGGCACGGAGACCCAGTACTTC.

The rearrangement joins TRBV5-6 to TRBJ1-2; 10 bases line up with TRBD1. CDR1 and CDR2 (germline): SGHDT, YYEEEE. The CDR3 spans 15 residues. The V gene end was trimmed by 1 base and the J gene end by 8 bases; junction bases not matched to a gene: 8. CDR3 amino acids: CASSLRGQGFRGYTF. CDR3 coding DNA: TGTGCCAGCAGCTTGAGGGGACAGGGGTTTCGCGGCTACACCTTC.

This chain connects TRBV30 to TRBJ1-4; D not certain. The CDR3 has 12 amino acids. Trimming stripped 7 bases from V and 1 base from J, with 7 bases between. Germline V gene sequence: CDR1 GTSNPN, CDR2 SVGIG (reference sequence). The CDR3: CASGRTNEKLFF. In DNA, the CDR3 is TGTGCCTCCGGGAGAACTAATGAAAAACTGTTTTTT.

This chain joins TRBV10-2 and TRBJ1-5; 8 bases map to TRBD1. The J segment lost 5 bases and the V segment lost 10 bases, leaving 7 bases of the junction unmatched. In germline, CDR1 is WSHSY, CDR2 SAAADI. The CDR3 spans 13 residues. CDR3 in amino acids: CATSDRDDQPQHF. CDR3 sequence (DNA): TGCGCCACTTCGGACAGGGACGATCAGCCCCAGCATTTT.

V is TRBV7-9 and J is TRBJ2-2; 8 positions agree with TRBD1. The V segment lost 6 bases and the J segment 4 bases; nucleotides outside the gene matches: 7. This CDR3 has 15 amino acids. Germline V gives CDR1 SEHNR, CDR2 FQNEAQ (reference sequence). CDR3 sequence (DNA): TGTGCCAGCAGTTCCAGGGGGCAACTCACCGGGGAGCTGTTTTTT. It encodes CASSSRGQLTGELFF.